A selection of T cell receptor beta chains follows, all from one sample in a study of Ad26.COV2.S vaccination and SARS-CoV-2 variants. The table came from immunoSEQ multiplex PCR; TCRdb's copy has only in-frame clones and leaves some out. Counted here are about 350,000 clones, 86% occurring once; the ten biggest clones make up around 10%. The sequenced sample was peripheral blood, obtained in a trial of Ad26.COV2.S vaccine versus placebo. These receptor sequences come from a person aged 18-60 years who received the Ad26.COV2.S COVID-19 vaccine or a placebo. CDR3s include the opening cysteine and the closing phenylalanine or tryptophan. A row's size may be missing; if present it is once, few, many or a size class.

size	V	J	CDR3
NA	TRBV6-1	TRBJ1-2	CASSGQEHQGAHGYTF
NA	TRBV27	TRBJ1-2	CASSLRGVSYGYTF
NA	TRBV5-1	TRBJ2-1	CASSSTGHYNEQFF
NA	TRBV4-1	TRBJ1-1	CASSQGDRAVDTEAFF
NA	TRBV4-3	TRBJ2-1	CASSQDPVGAPPSYNEQFF
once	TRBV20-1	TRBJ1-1	CSTLEQVEAFF
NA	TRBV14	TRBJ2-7	CASSHGGVYYEQYF
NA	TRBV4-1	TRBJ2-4	CASSQAFTVIQYF
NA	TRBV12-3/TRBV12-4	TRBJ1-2	CASSGGGSYGYTF
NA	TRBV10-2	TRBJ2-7	CASSGQGASEQYF
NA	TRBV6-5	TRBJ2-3	CASSYSSGTDTQYF
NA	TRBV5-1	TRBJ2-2	CASSWTTGGGIGELFF
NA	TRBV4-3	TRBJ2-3	CASSQESAGPRDTQYF
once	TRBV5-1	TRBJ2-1	CASDGLAGEQFF
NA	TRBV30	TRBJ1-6	CAWTDSYNSPLHF
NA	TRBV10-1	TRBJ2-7	CASSEKASGDYEQYF
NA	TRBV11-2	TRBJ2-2	CASSLTGTGTLVNTGELFF
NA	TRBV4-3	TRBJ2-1	CASSRTSANNEQFF
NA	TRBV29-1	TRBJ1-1	CSVERTLNTEAFF
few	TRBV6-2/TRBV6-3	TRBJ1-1	CASSYSRGQPTFEAFF